Below are 13 T cell receptor beta chains sequenced from a single sample in a study of blood T cell repertoires in COVID-19. Clones were sequenced by immunoSEQ multiplex PCR, and TCRdb holds only the in-frame ones, with some missing. The sample holds roughly 63,000 clones, approximately 92% seen once. Specimen: peripheral blood. The receptors were sampled from a man between 50 and 59 years old with active COVID-19.

This clone was observed once. This rearrangement joins TRBV19 to TRBJ1-3; D remains ambiguous. V lost 5 bases and J 0 bases, leaving 8 bases between the germline ends. Germline CDR1 reads LNHDA; CDR2 reads SQIVND (reference sequence). The CDR3 length is 14 residues. In DNA, the CDR3 is TGTGCCAGTAGTGCATCACTCTCTGGAAACACCATATATTTT. Its translation is CASSASLSGNTIYF.

The CDR3 DNA follows: TGCGCCAGCAGTGAGTCTCGCGCAAGCTCCTACAATGAGCAGTTCTTC. Its protein is CASSESRASSYNEQFF. The V gene is TRBV10-1, the J gene TRBJ2-1; D gene ambiguous. CDR1 and CDR2 from the germline V gene are WNHNN and SYGVQD (reference sequence). With 0 bases removed from V and 0 bases from J, the gap between germline ends came to 9 bases. This CDR3 comprises 16 residues.

The chain combines TRBV29-1 with TRBJ2-7, with 7 bases fitting TRBD1. After removal of 4 bases from V and 3 bases from J, the junction contained 12 bases not matched to a gene. The germline V gene has CDR1 SQVTM and CDR2 ANQGSEA. The CDR3 has 15 amino acids. The CDR3 loop is CSVGKAPGGSYEQYF. DNA for the CDR3: TGCAGCGTTGGGAAGGCTCCAGGGGGTAGCTACGAGCAGTACTTC.

V gene TRBV7-2 combines with J gene TRBJ2-7; TRBD2 aligns across 8 bases. The germline gives CDR1 SGHTA, CDR2 FQGNSA. V was clipped by 4 bases and J by 4 bases; unmatched bases: 6. The CDR3 runs 14 residues. Written as DNA, the CDR3 is TGTGCCAGCAGCTCCCGCGGGGGGCAGTACGAGCAGTACTTC. Amino acids: CASSSRGGQYEQYF.

The V and J genes are TRBV5-1 and TRBJ2-5; 13 positions match TRBD2. The CDR3 sequence is 16 residues long. Germline V lookup: CDR1 SGHRS, CDR2 YFSETQ. The V and J ends lost 4 bases and 1 base, in that order; junction bases with no gene match: 4. CDR3 sequence: CASSMGLAGPQETQYF. The CDR3 bases are TGCGCCAGCAGCATGGGACTAGCGGGGCCCCAAGAGACCCAGTACTTC.

This clone was detected only once. This chain's CDR3 is CASRRQGYEQYF. In DNA, the CDR3 is TGTGCCAGCAGGCGACAGGGGTACGAGCAGTACTTC. The chain employs TRBV2 and TRBJ2-7, with TRBD1 matching 8 bases. Germline values: CDR1 SNHLY, CDR2 FYNNEI. The CDR3 contains 12 residues. J gave up 4 bases and V 6 bases, and 2 bases lay outside the gene matches.

V usage is TRBV6-2 or TRBV6-3 and J usage is TRBJ2-3, with 13 bases lining up with TRBD2. Germline CDR1 and CDR2: MNHEY and SVGEGT. The CDR3 covers 15 residues. The J segment lost 8 bases and the V segment lost 4 bases, leaving 6 bases of the junction unmatched. The CDR3 is CASSSTSGGATTQYF. The CDR3 bases are TGTGCCAGCAGTTCAACTAGCGGGGGGGCTACTACGCAGTATTTT.

The chain links TRBV7-2 to TRBJ1-6, with 8 bases that match TRBD1. Germline CDR1 SGHTA, CDR2 FQGNSA. The junction had 3 bases not matched to a gene; V was cut back by 4 bases and J by 10 bases. This CDR3 contains 13 residues. Here the CDR3 reads CASSSNRGSPLHF. In DNA form, the CDR3 reads TGTGCCAGCAGCTCCAACAGGGGGTCACCCCTCCACTTT.

This rearrangement joins TRBV9 to TRBJ2-1, with 9 nucleotides matching TRBD2. J lost 8 bases, V lost 0 bases, and 12 bases had no gene match. Germline V lookup: CDR1 SGDLS, CDR2 YYNGEE. This CDR3 is built from 17 residues. The CDR3 loop reads CASSVGSGGTLSDEQFF. The CDR3 nucleotides are TGTGCCAGCAGCGTAGGAAGCGGGGGGACTCTTAGCGATGAGCAGTTCTTC.

The chain combines TRBV6-5 with TRBJ1-4; 10 nucleotides match TRBD1. The CDR3 is made up of 15 amino acids. Germline-derived CDR1 and CDR2 are MNHEY and SVGAGI. V lost 5 bases, J lost 10 bases, and 10 bases stayed unmatched. CDR3 sequence: CASSLWTGGEGKLFF. The CDR3, as DNA: TGTGCCAGCAGTCTGTGGACAGGGGGAGAAGGAAAACTGTTTTTT.

The V gene is TRBV7-2, the J gene TRBJ2-3, with 11 bases lining up with TRBD2. V lost 6 bases, J lost 5 bases, and 7 bases stayed unmatched. This CDR3 is built from 15 residues. In germline, CDR1 is SGHTA, CDR2 FQGNSA. CDR3 nucleotides: TGTGCCAGCAGACTTAGCGGGGGGGCAGGAGATACGCAGTATTTT. It specifies CASRLSGGAGDTQYF.

The rearrangement uses TRBV5-1 and TRBJ2-1; TRBD2 matches 12 bases. V trimming: 4 bases; J trimming: 5 bases; junction bases outside the gene matches: 7. The CDR3 spans 16 residues. CDR1 SGHRS and CDR2 YFSETQ come from the germline V gene. For the CDR3, the DNA is TGCGCCAGCAGCCTGCGGACTAGCGGGGTAAACAATGAGCAGTTCTTC. Translated, it gives CASSLRTSGVNNEQFF.

This chain links TRBV9 with TRBJ1-3; D gene uncertain. Germline CDR1 reads SGDLS; CDR2 reads YYNGEE. The V end lost 4 bases, the J end lost 0 bases, and 5 bases lay between the germline ends. This CDR3 region has 13 residues. Written as DNA, the CDR3 is TGTGCCAGCAGCCGGGGCTCTGGAAACACCATATATTTT. Protein sequence: CASSRGSGNTIYF.